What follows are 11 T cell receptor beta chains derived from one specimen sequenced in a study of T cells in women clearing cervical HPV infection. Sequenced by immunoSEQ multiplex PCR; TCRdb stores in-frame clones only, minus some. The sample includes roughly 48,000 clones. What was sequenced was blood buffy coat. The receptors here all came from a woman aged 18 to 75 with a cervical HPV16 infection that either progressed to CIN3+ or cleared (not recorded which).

The CDR3 DNA, read in part, is TGTGCCAGCAGTTACCCCGACAGGGTAGCCGAG. This encodes CASSYPDRVAE. The CDR3, in full, reads CASSYPDRVAEQYF. The rearrangement uses TRBV6-2 or TRBV6-3 and TRBJ2-7; 7 bases fit TRBD1. Read sequence stops 3 residues before the CDR3 end, and the germline J gene provides the missing end. The germline CDR1 and CDR2 sequences are MNHEY and SVGEGT. CDR3 size: 14 residues. J lost 6 bases, V lost 2 bases, and 7 bases had no gene match.

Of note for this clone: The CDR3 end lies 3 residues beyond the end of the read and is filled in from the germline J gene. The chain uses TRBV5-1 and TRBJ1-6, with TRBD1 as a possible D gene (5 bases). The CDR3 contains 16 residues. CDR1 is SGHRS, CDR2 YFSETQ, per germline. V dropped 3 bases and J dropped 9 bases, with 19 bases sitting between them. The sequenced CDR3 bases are TGCGCCAGCAGCTCGGGCCTCGCAGGGCCCGGTTCACCC. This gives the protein CASSSGLAGPGSP. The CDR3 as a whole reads CASSSGLAGPGSPLHF. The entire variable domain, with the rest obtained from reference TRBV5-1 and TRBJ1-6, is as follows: KAGVTQTPRYLIKTRGQQVTLSCSPISGHRSVSWYQQTPGQGLQFLFEYFSETQRNKGNFPGRFSGRQFSNSRSEMNVSTLELGDSALYLCASSSGLAGPGSPLHFGNGTRLTVT.

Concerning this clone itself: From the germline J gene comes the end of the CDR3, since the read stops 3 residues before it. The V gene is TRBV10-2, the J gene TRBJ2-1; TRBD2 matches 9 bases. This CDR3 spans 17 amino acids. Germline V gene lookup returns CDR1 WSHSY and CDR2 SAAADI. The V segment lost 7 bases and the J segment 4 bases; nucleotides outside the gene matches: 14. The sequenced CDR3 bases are TGCGCCAGCACCAAAAGCGCAGAGCGGGAGGCTTACAATGAG. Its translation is CASTKSAEREAYNE. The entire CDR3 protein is CASTKSAEREAYNEQFF.

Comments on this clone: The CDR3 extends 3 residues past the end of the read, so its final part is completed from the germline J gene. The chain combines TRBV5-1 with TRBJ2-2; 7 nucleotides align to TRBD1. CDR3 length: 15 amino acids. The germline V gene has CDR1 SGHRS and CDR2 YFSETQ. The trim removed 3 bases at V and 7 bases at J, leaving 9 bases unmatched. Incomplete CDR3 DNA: TGCGCCAGCAGCTCCACGACAGGGTCTAGCGGGGAG. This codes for CASSSTTGSSGE. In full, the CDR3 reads CASSSTTGSSGELFF.

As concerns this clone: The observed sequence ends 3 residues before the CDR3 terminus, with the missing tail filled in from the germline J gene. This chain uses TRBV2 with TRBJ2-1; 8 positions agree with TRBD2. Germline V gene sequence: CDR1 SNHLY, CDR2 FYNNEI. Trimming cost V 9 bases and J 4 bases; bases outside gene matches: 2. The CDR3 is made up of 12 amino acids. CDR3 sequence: CASRLAYNEQFF. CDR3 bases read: TGTGCCAGTCGACTAGCGTACAATGAG.

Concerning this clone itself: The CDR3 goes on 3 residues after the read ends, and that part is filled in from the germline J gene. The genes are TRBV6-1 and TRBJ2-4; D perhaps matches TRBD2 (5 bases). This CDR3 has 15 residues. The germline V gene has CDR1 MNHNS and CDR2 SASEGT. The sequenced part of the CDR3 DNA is TGTGCCAGCAGTGAAGGGCAGCTTCGGACTCAGCCT. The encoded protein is CASSEGQLRTQP. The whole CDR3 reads CASSEGQLRTQPQYF.

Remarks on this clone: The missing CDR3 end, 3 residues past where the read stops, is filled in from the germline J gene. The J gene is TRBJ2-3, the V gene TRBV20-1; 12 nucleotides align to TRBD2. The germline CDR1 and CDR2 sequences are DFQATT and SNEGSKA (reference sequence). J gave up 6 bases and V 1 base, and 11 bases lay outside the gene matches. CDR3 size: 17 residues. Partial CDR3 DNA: TGCAGTGCTAGAGCGCAACTAGCGGGGGGCAATGTGGATACG. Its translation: CSARAQLAGGNVDT. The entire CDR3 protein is CSARAQLAGGNVDTQYF.

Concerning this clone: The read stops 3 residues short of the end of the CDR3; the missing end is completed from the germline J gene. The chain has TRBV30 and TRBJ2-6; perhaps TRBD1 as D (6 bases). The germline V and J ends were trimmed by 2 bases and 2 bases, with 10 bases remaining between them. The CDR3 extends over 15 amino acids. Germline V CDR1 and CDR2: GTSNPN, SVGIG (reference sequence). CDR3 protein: CAWSSGDTGANVLTF. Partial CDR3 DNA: TGTGCCTGGAGTTCAGGGGATACTGGGGCCAACGTC.

The CDR3 here is CASSLNGGGTEAFF. CDR3 DNA, as far as it was read: TGTGCCAGCTCACTCAACGGGGGGGGCACTGAA. This chain connects TRBV18 to TRBJ1-1; D may be TRBD1 (5 bases). The CDR3 is cut off 3 residues early in the read; its end comes from the germline J gene. The CDR3 sequence is 14 residues long. Trimming shortened V by 4 bases and J by 4 bases, and 13 bases separated the two germline ends. In germline, CDR1 is KGHSH, CDR2 LQKENI.

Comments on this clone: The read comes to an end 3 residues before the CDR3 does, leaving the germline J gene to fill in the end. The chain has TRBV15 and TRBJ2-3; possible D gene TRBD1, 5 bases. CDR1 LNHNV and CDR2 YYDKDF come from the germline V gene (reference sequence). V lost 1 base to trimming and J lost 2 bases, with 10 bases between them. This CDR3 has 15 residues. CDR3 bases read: TGTGCCACCAGCAGAGGGGGCGGATACACAGATACG. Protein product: CATSRGGGYTDT. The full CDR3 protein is CATSRGGGYTDTQYF. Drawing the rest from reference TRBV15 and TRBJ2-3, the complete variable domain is DAMVIQNPRYQVTQFGKPVTLSCSQTLNHNVMYWYQQKSSQAPKLLFHYYDKDFNNEADTPDNFQSRRPNTSFCFLDIRSPGLGDTAMYLCATSRGGGYTDTQYFGPGTRLTVL.

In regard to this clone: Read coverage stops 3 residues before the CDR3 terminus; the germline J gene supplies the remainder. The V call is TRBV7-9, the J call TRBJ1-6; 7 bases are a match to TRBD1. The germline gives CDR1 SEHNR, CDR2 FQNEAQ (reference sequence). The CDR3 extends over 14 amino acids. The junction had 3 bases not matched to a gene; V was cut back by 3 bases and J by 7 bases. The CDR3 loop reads CASSFGQDNSPLHF. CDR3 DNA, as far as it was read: TGTGCCAGCAGCTTTGGACAGGACAATTCACCC.